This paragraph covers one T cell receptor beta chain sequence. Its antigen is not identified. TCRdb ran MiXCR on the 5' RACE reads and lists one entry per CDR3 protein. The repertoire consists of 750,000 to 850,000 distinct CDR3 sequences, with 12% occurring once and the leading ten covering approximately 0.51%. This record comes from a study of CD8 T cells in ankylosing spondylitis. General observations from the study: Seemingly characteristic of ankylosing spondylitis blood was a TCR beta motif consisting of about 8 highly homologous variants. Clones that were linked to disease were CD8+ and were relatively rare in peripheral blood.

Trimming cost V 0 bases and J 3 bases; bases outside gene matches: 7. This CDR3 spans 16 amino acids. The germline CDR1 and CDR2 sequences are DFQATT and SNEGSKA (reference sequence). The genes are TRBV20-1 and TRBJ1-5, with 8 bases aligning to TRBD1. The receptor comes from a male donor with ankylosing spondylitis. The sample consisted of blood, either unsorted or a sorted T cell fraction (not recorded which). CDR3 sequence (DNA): TGCAGTGCTAGAGATCATTGGGACAGGTTCAATCAGCCCCAGCATTTT. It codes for CSARDHWDRFNQPQHF.